A selection of T cell receptor beta chains follows, all from one sample in a study of blood T cell repertoires in COVID-19. Using immunoSEQ multiplex PCR, the repertoire was profiled, and TCRdb retains in-frame clones only, with some absent. The data show 140,000 to 150,000 clones, around 90% seen once. Sample: peripheral blood. These receptor sequences come from a man between 65 and 85 years old with acute or convalescent COVID-19. Each CDR3 is given with its conserved first and last residue. A D gene is named only where the DNA matches it firmly. Not every row has a clone size; where given, it reads once, few, many or a size class.

cdr3_aa | cdr3_nt | j_call | clone_size | v_call | d_call
CASSQGGGRSYNEQFF | TGTGCCAGCAGCCAAGGGGGGGGGCGTTCCTACAATGAGCAGTTCTTC | TRBJ2-1 | NA | TRBV3-1/TRBV3-2 | NA
CATSRDSSGRANIQYF | TGTGCCACCAGCAGAGATTCTAGTGGCAGGGCGAACATTCAGTACTTC | TRBJ2-4 | NA | TRBV15 | NA
CASSVSEARGLHNEQFF | TGTGCCAGCAGCGTAAGTGAGGCGCGGGGGCTTCACAATGAGCAGTTCTTC | TRBJ2-1 | NA | TRBV9 | NA
CASSFRQGGPDTQYF | TGTGCCAGCAGCTTCCGACAGGGGGGGCCAGATACGCAGTATTTT | TRBJ2-3 | NA | TRBV11-3 | TRBD1
CASSLGRTLNTEAFF | TGCGCCAGCAGCTTGGGCAGGACTCTGAACACTGAAGCTTTCTTT | TRBJ1-1 | NA | TRBV5-1 | NA
CASSDGIGAGGPVGKNIQYF | TGCGCCAGCAGTGATGGGATTGGAGCGGGAGGGCCGGTGGGCAAAAACATTCAGTACTTC | TRBJ2-4 | NA | TRBV10-2 | TRBD2
CSASDPGQGLAKNIQYF | TGCAGTGCTAGTGATCCGGGACAGGGTTTAGCCAAAAACATTCAGTACTTC | TRBJ2-4 | NA | TRBV20-1 | TRBD1
CASSRGGGKETQYF | TGTGCCAGCAGCCGGGGAGGGGGGAAAGAGACCCAGTACTTC | TRBJ2-5 | NA | TRBV7-2 | NA
CASSLGLRQETQYF | TGTGCCAGCAGCTTAGGTCTTCGCCAAGAGACCCAGTACTTC | TRBJ2-5 | NA | TRBV7-8 | NA
CASSPSGSHEKLFF | TGTGCCAGCTCACCGTCGGGGAGCCATGAAAAACTGTTTTTT | TRBJ1-4 | NA | TRBV18 | NA
CASSSRTGMQPQHF | TGTGCCAGCAGTTCGAGGACAGGGATGCAGCCCCAGCATTTT | TRBJ1-5 | NA | TRBV28 | TRBD1
CASSLGVIGELFF | TGTGCCAGCAGCTTAGGTGTAATCGGGGAGCTGTTTTTT | TRBJ2-2 | NA | TRBV13 | NA
CASSRKTGSRSPLHF | TGTGCCAGCAGCCGAAAGACAGGGTCGCGTTCACCCCTCCACTTT | TRBJ1-6 | few | TRBV27 | TRBD1
CASSLGENYGYTF | TGCGCCAGCAGCTTGGGTGAGAACTATGGCTACACCTTC | TRBJ1-2 | NA | TRBV5-1 | NA
CASRSTGESSETQYF | TGTGCCAGCAGATCAACAGGGGAGTCGTCAGAGACCCAGTACTTC | TRBJ2-5 | NA | TRBV27 | TRBD1
CASSWGGLTQYF | TGTGCCAGCAGCTGGGGGGGGCTAACCCAGTACTTC | TRBJ2-5 | NA | TRBV2 | NA
CASSFPNNFDTQYF | TGCGCCAGCAGCTTCCCTAATAATTTTGATACGCAGTATTTT | TRBJ2-3 | NA | TRBV5-1 | NA